A selection of T cell receptor beta chains follows, all from one sample in a study of post-analysis software for immune sequencing data. TCRdb re-called the PCR reads with MiXCR, one entry per CDR3 protein. This sample has about half a million distinct CDR3 sequences; 30% to 40% occur once, and the top ten carry 4.5% to 7.5%. Input material: blood. The receptors here all came from a girl under 18 with multiple sclerosis. Each CDR3 is given with its conserved first and last residue. A D gene is named only where the DNA matches it firmly.

V	J	D	CDR3
TRBV4-1	TRBJ2-3	.	CASSQLGHLTDTQYF
TRBV7-3	TRBJ1-2	TRBD1	CASSPNRGTNYGYTF
TRBV7-9	TRBJ2-5	TRBD1	CASSYPGQTNEQYF
TRBV4-1	TRBJ2-4	.	CASSQVAGVAKNIQYF
TRBV5-1	TRBJ2-7	TRBD2	CASSLTPGLAGVEQYF
TRBV15	TRBJ1-4	TRBD1	CATSFDRVTNEKLFF
TRBV5-1	TRBJ2-5	TRBD2	CASSLVASGGSETQYF
TRBV6-5	TRBJ1-2	.	CASSYLAGEGNYGYTF
TRBV6-1	TRBJ1-4	.	CASSESGTHGEKLFF
TRBV20-1	TRBJ1-2	TRBD1	CSARFGTGGNYGYTF
TRBV20-1	TRBJ2-6	.	CSARDPKTGANVLTF
TRBV5-1	TRBJ2-5	TRBD1	CASTEGQGVFETQYF
TRBV5-1	TRBJ2-1	.	CASSAIGGLSYNEQFF
TRBV29-1	TRBJ2-1	.	CSVPRDRSYNEQFF
TRBV28	TRBJ2-1	TRBD2	CASSLAGGVGEQFF
TRBV28	TRBJ2-7	.	CASSSFGRGATPYEQYF
TRBV12-3/TRBV12-4	TRBJ1-2	.	CASSFGTYGYTF
TRBV20-1	.	.	CSAGNEQYF
TRBV12-3/TRBV12-4	TRBJ2-1	.	CASVTWAGDNEQFF
TRBV12-3/TRBV12-4	TRBJ1-4	TRBD1	CASRRDRGAVEKLFF
TRBV10-1	TRBJ2-3	.	CASSEGLRTDTQYF
TRBV20-1	TRBJ2-3	.	CSATQRTDTQYF
TRBV20-1	TRBJ2-5	TRBD2	CSTAVSGGQETQYF
TRBV7-6	TRBJ1-1	.	CASSPIGGPTEAFF
TRBV5-1	TRBJ2-7	.	CASSLVRGRNEQYF
TRBV20-1	TRBJ2-1	TRBD2	CSAPGLAYTEQFF
TRBV20-1	TRBJ2-2	TRBD2	CSASTSGYNANTGELFF
TRBV20-1	TRBJ2-7	TRBD2	CSARGGLAGATSSYEQYF
TRBV29-1	TRBJ2-1	TRBD1	CRSDRDETQFF
TRBV4-2	TRBJ2-3	TRBD2	CASSQVSSGVTDTQYF
TRBV4-1	TRBJ1-5	.	CASSHPGSTQHF
TRBV20-1	TRBJ2-3	.	CSAKSRLSSTDTQYF